What follows are 17 T cell receptor beta chains derived from one specimen sequenced in a study of blood T cell repertoires in COVID-19. The assay was immunoSEQ multiplex PCR, and TCRdb's table has in-frame clones only and misses some. Of about 270,000 clones in the sample, approximately 86% were seen once. What was sequenced was peripheral blood. All receptors come from a woman aged 18-29 years with acute or convalescent COVID-19.

V is TRBV27 and J is TRBJ1-1, with D perhaps TRBD1 (5 bases). Trimming took off 6 bases at V and 6 bases at J, with 26 bases between the two ends. The V gene's germline CDR1 is MNHEY and CDR2 SMNVEV (reference sequence). The length of the CDR3 is 17 residues. Here the CDR3 DNA reads TGTGCCAGCAGCCTTAGCCCAACCTCAGGGTTTTTACCTGAAGCTTTCTTT. Translating gives CASSLSPTSGFLPEAFF.

The rearrangement uses TRBV6-2 or TRBV6-3 and TRBJ2-1; TRBD2 matches 16 bases. CDR1 and CDR2 (germline): MNHEY, SVGEGT. CDR3 length: 16 residues. V shed 6 bases and J 7 bases; nucleotides not matched to a gene: 6. The CDR3 loop is CASSVGTSGRANEQFF. The CDR3 nucleotides are TGTGCCAGCAGCGTGGGGACTAGCGGGAGGGCGAATGAGCAGTTCTTC.

This chain connects TRBV4-3 to TRBJ2-3; 8 bases fit TRBD1. Losses at the gene ends were 4 bases for V and 6 bases for J; bases not matched to a gene: 12. This CDR3 is built from 16 residues. Germline V gene lookup returns CDR1 LGHNA and CDR2 YSLEER. The CDR3 here is CASSPEAGGGWDTQYF. DNA for the CDR3: TGCGCCAGCAGCCCCGAAGCAGGGGGCGGGTGGGATACGCAGTATTTT.

The chain employs TRBV6-4 and TRBJ2-1; 9 positions agree with TRBD2. Germline values: CDR1 MRHNA, CDR2 SNTAGT. The CDR3 runs 18 residues. Germline trimming cut 5 bases from V and 5 bases from J; bases unmatched to any gene: 16. The CDR3 coding sequence is TGTGCCAGCAGTCAACGTCCCCCGGCGGGAGGGTTGGACAATGAGCAGTTCTTC. It encodes CASSQRPPAGGLDNEQFF.

This clone was seen only once. The chain is built from TRBV6-2 or TRBV6-3 and TRBJ2-5; D is perhaps TRBD2 (6 bases). The CDR3 consists of 15 residues. V was pared by 2 bases and J by 1 base, with 11 bases between. Germline V gene lookup returns CDR1 MNHEY and CDR2 SVGEGT. CDR3 loop: CASSYRGLTQETQYF. The CDR3 nucleotides are TGTGCCAGCAGTTACAGGGGACTGACCCAAGAGACCCAGTACTTC.

The CDR3 reads CASSSDKPEQYF. The CDR3 DNA reads as TGCGCCAGCAGCTCCGACAAACCCGAGCAGTACTTC. The V gene is TRBV5-1, the J gene TRBJ2-7; unclear D gene. Trimming shortened V by 3 bases and J by 6 bases, and 10 bases separated the two germline ends. Germline V lookup: CDR1 SGHRS, CDR2 YFSETQ. The CDR3 is 12 amino acids. The whole variable domain, remainder taken from reference TRBV5-1 and TRBJ2-7, is KAGVTQTPRYLIKTRGQQVTLSCSPISGHRSVSWYQQTPGQGLQFLFEYFSETQRNKGNFPGRFSGRQFSNSRSEMNVSTLELGDSALYLCASSSDKPEQYFGPGTRLTVT.

This clone has more than one count but fewer than ten. This chain links TRBV5-3 with TRBJ2-5; TRBD1 aligns across 11 bases. TRBV5-3 is labeled an ORF, and its function is uncertain. The J segment lost 5 bases and the V segment lost 0 bases, leaving 9 bases of the junction unmatched. The CDR3 is 17 amino acids. The CDR3: CARSLVSWTGGQETQYF. For the CDR3, the DNA is TGTGCCAGAAGCTTGGTCTCTTGGACAGGGGGCCAGGAGACCCAGTACTTC.

The chain carries TRBV28 and TRBJ1-2; possible D gene TRBD1, 5 bases. CDR1 and CDR2 from the germline V gene are MDHEN and SYDVKM. Between the trimmed V and J ends, which lost 6 bases and 3 bases, there was a span of 17 bases. The CDR3 contains 15 residues. The CDR3 region is CASSSMAGGDYGYTF. The CDR3 DNA reads as TGTGCCAGCAGCTCTATGGCGGGGGGGGACTATGGCTACACCTTC.

The chain employs TRBV28 and TRBJ1-5, with 12 bases aligning to TRBD1. Germline V lookup: CDR1 MDHEN, CDR2 SYDVKM. The CDR3 runs to 15 residues. With V trimmed by 6 bases and J by 4 bases, 4 bases remained unmatched. The CDR3 here is CASRAGQGANQPQHF. In nucleotides, the CDR3 is TGTGCCAGCAGGGCGGGACAGGGGGCAAATCAGCCCCAGCATTTT.

V usage is TRBV29-1 and J usage is TRBJ1-5, with 9 bases that match TRBD1. V lost 4 bases, J lost 2 bases, and 3 bases stayed unmatched. The CDR3 has 14 residues. Germline loops: CDR1 SQVTM, CDR2 ANQGSEA. Here the CDR3 DNA reads TGCAGCGTTGGGACAGGGGACGGCAATCAGCCCCAGCATTTT. Translating it yields CSVGTGDGNQPQHF. Variable domain in full (rest from reference TRBV29-1 and TRBJ1-5): SAVISQKPSRDICQRGTSLTIQCQVDSQVTMMFWYRQQPGQSLTLIATANQGSEATYESGFVIDKFPISRPNLTFSTLTVSNMSPEDSSIYLCSVGTGDGNQPQHFGDGTRLSIL.

The chain couples TRBV19 to TRBJ2-7; D might be TRBD1 (7 bases). The CDR3 is 16 residues long. CDR1 is LNHDA and CDR2 is SQIVND in the germline V gene (reference sequence). V dropped 2 bases and J dropped 1 base, with 15 bases sitting between them. CDR3 protein: CASSITAGTVSYEQYF. The CDR3, as DNA: TGTGCCAGTAGTATAACCGCGGGGACAGTGTCCTACGAGCAGTACTTC.

The chain links TRBV27 to TRBJ2-5; D is possibly TRBD1 (5 bases). The CDR3 is 16 residues long. CDR1 and CDR2 from the germline V gene are MNHEY and SMNVEV (reference sequence). V lost 5 bases to trimming and J lost 1 base, with 17 bases between them. The CDR3 sequence is CASSPRVLGFQETQYF. The CDR3, as DNA: TGTGCCAGCAGTCCCAGGGTCTTAGGCTTCCAAGAGACCCAGTACTTC.

This chain connects TRBV30 to TRBJ1-5; no clear D. The germline gives CDR1 GTSNPN, CDR2 SVGIG (reference sequence). This CDR3 region has 15 residues. Deletions cut 0 bases from V and 4 bases from J, with 13 bases between. The CDR3 DNA reads as TGTGCCTGGAGTGTACGAGGCTCCAATAATCAGCCCCAGCATTTT. Protein sequence: CAWSVRGSNNQPQHF.

The rearrangement links TRBV4-1 to TRBJ1-2; maybe TRBD1 (5 bases). This CDR3 has 16 residues. Deletions cut 0 bases from V and 8 bases from J, with 19 bases between. Germline V CDR1 and CDR2: MGHRA, YSYEKL. CDR3 DNA: TGCGCCAGCAGCCAAGATTACGGGGAGGGGCGAGGCGGCTACACCTTC. Protein sequence: CASSQDYGEGRGGYTF.

This clone was detected a few times. The chain links TRBV28 to TRBJ2-1; 14 bases fit TRBD2. This CDR3 region has 16 residues. V lost 6 bases and J lost 5; bases outside the gene matches: 6. The germline V gene encodes CDR1 MDHEN and CDR2 SYDVKM. The CDR3 reads CASSTETSGRDNEQFF. The CDR3 DNA is TGTGCCAGCAGCACCGAGACTAGCGGGAGGGACAATGAGCAGTTCTTC.

The genes are TRBV5-1 and TRBJ2-7, with 8 positions matching TRBD1. Germline V lookup: CDR1 SGHRS, CDR2 YFSETQ. The CDR3 spans 15 residues. After removal of 0 bases from V and 4 bases from J, the junction contained 6 bases not matched to a gene. The CDR3 here is CASSLESDRDYEQYF. The CDR3 region has the DNA TGCGCCAGCAGCTTGGAGTCGGACAGGGATTACGAGCAGTACTTC.

The rearrangement joins TRBV7-9 to TRBJ2-1; a weak D match, TRBD2 (5 bases). The CDR3 runs 16 residues. The germline V gene has CDR1 SEHNR and CDR2 FQNEAQ (reference sequence). V gave up 6 bases and J gave up 3 bases, with 18 bases separating them. The CDR3 bases are TGTGCCAGCAGGGACCTCGGCGCGGGTATCTACAATGAGCAGTTCTTC. As protein: CASRDLGAGIYNEQFF.